A selection of T cell receptor beta chains follows, all from one sample in a study of blood T cell repertoires in COVID-19. Sequencing used immunoSEQ multiplex PCR; TCRdb keeps in-frame clones, though not all of them. The sample carries around 150,000 clones, approximately 88% recorded once. Sample: PBMCs or T cells enriched from blood (not recorded which). Receptors originate from a woman in her sixties or seventies who had recovered from COVID-19. The CDR3 runs from the conserved cysteine through the conserved F or W. D genes are given only for firm matches. Only some rows state a clone size, as once, few, many or a class for expanded clones.

D gene | clone size | J gene | V gene | CDR3 protein | CDR3 DNA
NA | few | TRBJ2-1 | TRBV7-3 | CASNTGGDEQFF | TGTGCCAGCAACACGGGGGGCGATGAGCAGTTCTTC
TRBD2 | few | TRBJ2-7 | TRBV7-2 | CASSFNSAGGSEQYF | TGTGCCAGCAGCTTCAACTCAGCGGGAGGGTCCGAGCAGTACTTC
TRBD2 | NA | TRBJ2-2 | TRBV5-1 | CASSSLAGGNTGELFF | TGCGCCAGCAGCTCACTAGCGGGGGGGAACACCGGGGAGCTGTTTTTT
TRBD2 | NA | TRBJ2-1 | TRBV7-9 | CASSLEGGGPVREQFF | TGTGCCAGCAGCTTAGAGGGCGGGGGGCCGGTCCGAGAGCAGTTCTTC
NA | NA | TRBJ1-2 | TRBV25-1 | CASSESGYGYTF | TGTGCCAGCAGTGAATCGGGCTATGGCTACACCTTC
NA | NA | TRBJ1-2 | TRBV6-5 | CASSYSWEANYGYTF | TGTGCCAGCAGTTACTCGTGGGAGGCCAACTATGGCTACACCTTC
TRBD1 | NA | TRBJ2-7 | TRBV7-6 | CASSFTPGQGINEQYF | TGTGCCAGCAGCTTTACCCCGGGACAGGGGATAAACGAGCAGTACTTC
TRBD1 | NA | TRBJ2-4 | TRBV29-1 | CSVGGEDRGNIQYF | TGCAGCGTTGGAGGTGAGGACAGGGGAAACATTCAGTACTTC
TRBD1 | once | TRBJ1-2 | TRBV6-5 | CASSQGQGHSNTF | TGTGCCAGCAGTCAGGGACAGGGCCATAGTAACACCTTC
NA | few | TRBJ1-1 | TRBV5-1 | CASSLSGFDTEAFF | TGCGCCAGCAGCTTGTCGGGATTTGATACTGAAGCTTTCTTT
NA | NA | TRBJ2-5 | TRBV30 | CAWSVLGGLGGTQYF | TGTGCCTGGAGTGTACTTGGGGGCCTTGGGGGGACCCAGTACTTC
NA | NA | TRBJ2-7 | TRBV6-1 | CASRKSLTPDEQYF | TGTGCCAGCCGAAAGTCCCTCACCCCGGACGAGCAGTACTTC
NA | NA | TRBJ1-5 | TRBV7-2 | CASSFDGDSNQPQHF | TGTGCCAGCAGCTTTGACGGGGATAGCAATCAGCCCCAGCATTTT
NA | NA | TRBJ1-2 | TRBV19 | CASSILGGRGYTF | TGTGCCAGTAGTATACTGGGGGGAAGAGGCTACACCTTC
NA | NA | TRBJ2-1 | TRBV29-1 | CSGHRSNEQFF | TGCAGCGGCCACAGGTCCAATGAGCAGTTCTTC
NA | NA | TRBJ1-3 | TRBV3-1/TRBV3-2 | CASSQPGSSTGNTIYF | TGTGCCAGCAGCCAACCAGGGTCGTCGACCGGAAACACCATATATTTT
NA | once | TRBJ2-1 | TRBV5-1 | CASSHNPQNLARNEQFF | TGCGCCAGCAGCCATAACCCCCAGAACCTTGCCCGCAATGAGCAGTTCTTC
TRBD1 | NA | TRBJ1-5 | TRBV6-1 | CASSESRGLSSNQPQHF | TGTGCCAGCAGTGAATCCAGGGGGCTCAGCAGCAATCAGCCCCAGCATTTT
TRBD2 | NA | TRBJ2-7 | TRBV27 | CASSLLTSGGNLYEQYF | TGTGCCAGCAGTTTATTAACTAGCGGGGGGAACCTTTACGAGCAGTACTTC
TRBD2 | NA | TRBJ2-7 | TRBV28 | CASSPRALAISYEQYF | TGTGCCAGCAGTCCCCGCGCACTAGCGATCTCCTACGAGCAGTACTTC
NA | NA | TRBJ2-1 | TRBV4-1 | CASSQDPELEAYNEQFF | TGCGCCAGCAGCCAAGATCCAGAACTCGAGGCCTACAATGAGCAGTTCTTC
NA | NA | TRBJ2-7 | TRBV28 | CASSYESAPTSLSYEQYF | TGTGCCAGCAGTTACGAGTCCGCGCCCACTTCCCTTTCCTACGAGCAGTACTTC
TRBD1 | NA | TRBJ1-2 | TRBV10-3 | CAISEGLDRGYGYTF | TGTGCCATCAGTGAGGGGTTGGACAGGGGGTATGGCTACACCTTC
NA | NA | TRBJ2-3 | TRBV6-1 | CASSEALQGTDTQYF | TGTGCCAGCAGTGAAGCGCTTCAGGGAACAGATACGCAGTATTTT
NA | medium-sized | TRBJ1-5 | TRBV7-2 | CASSLEPGLSQPQHF | TGTGCCAGCAGCTTAGAGCCAGGGTTAAGTCAGCCCCAGCATTTT
TRBD2 | NA | TRBJ2-1 | TRBV10-3 | CAIRPSTGTSGSIGTYNEQFF | TGTGCCATCAGGCCCAGCACCGGGACTAGCGGGAGTATTGGGACATACAATGAGCAGTTCTTC
NA | NA | TRBJ2-5 | TRBV24-1 | CATSDAFVETQYF | TGTGCCACCAGTGATGCGTTTGTCGAGACCCAGTACTTC